The next 31 T cell receptor beta chains were all read from a single sample in a study of OX40 agonist ivuxolimab in advanced cancers. TCRdb keeps only in-frame clones here, not all; method: immunoSEQ multiplex PCR. The table has tens of thousands of clones, about 90% seen once. Material: CD4+ or CD8+ T cells sorted from blood, obtained in a trial of the OX40 agonist ivuxolimab. The source is an adult with an advanced solid tumor such as melanoma, head and neck, liver or kidney cancer.

This chain uses TRBV30 with TRBJ1-5; D is ambiguous. The germline gives CDR1 GTSNPN, CDR2 SVGIG (reference sequence). CDR3 length equals 12 residues. V shed 2 bases and J shed 9 bases, with 11 bases lying between them. The chain's CDR3 is CAWSRLIGPQHF. Here the CDR3 DNA reads TGTGCCTGGAGTCGGTTGATCGGGCCCCAGCATTTT.

Here the CDR3 reads CASSSSMTGNTEAFF. CDR3 bases: TGTGCCAGTAGTTCCTCAATGACTGGGAACACTGAAGCTTTCTTT. The chain joins TRBV19 to TRBJ1-1; no clear D. The CDR3 loop spans 15 amino acids. Germline V CDR1 and CDR2: LNHDA, SQIVND (reference sequence). V lost 5 bases to trimming and J lost 1 base, with 14 bases between them.

This rearrangement joins TRBV11-3 to TRBJ2-7; tentatively, D is TRBD1 or TRBD2 (5 bases each). The V gene's germline CDR1 is SGHNT and CDR2 YENEEA. The CDR3 length is 12 residues. V was cut by 0 bases and J by 7 bases, with 7 bases left in between. The CDR3 nucleotides read TGTGCCAGCAGCTTAGAGAGGGGTGAGCAGTACTTC. It translates to CASSLERGEQYF.

This clone was seen once. In DNA form, the CDR3 reads TGTGCCATCAGTGAGTCGATAGGGATTAATGAAAAACTGTTTTTT. Encoded protein: CAISESIGINEKLFF. This rearrangement joins TRBV10-3 to TRBJ1-4; no reliable D call. Germline assignment: CDR1 ENHRY and CDR2 SYGVKD. There are 15 residues in the CDR3. With 0 bases removed from V and 4 bases from J, the gap between germline ends came to 9 bases.

Only one count was recorded for this clone. This rearrangement joins TRBV6-1 to TRBJ1-1, with unresolved D. Germline assignment: CDR1 MNHNS and CDR2 SASEGT. Trimming took 2 bases from V and 7 from J, leaving 11 bases between them. The CDR3 length is 13 residues. The DNA of the CDR3 is TGTGCCAGCAGTGAAATCGGTGGGGATGAAGCTTTCTTT. Its protein is CASSEIGGDEAFF.

The V gene is TRBV12-5, the J gene TRBJ1-6; no clear D gene. This CDR3 spans 13 amino acids. The V gene lost 6 bases and the J gene lost 11 bases, with 14 bases spanning the gap. Germline lookup yields CDR1 LGHNT and CDR2 FRNRAP. CDR3 DNA: TGTGCTAGTGGGGGCCCCCCCCCAGCACCCCTCCACTTT. Its translation: CASGGPPPAPLHF.

This chain joins TRBV30 and TRBJ1-2; TRBD1 matches at 9 bases. This CDR3 is built from 15 residues. Germline lookup yields CDR1 GTSNPN and CDR2 SVGIG (reference sequence). The ends lost 4 bases at V and 3 bases at J; junction bases unmatched: 9. The CDR3 region is CAWTHRGPNYYGYTF. CDR3 DNA: TGTGCCTGGACCCACAGGGGGCCTAATTACTATGGCTACACCTTC.

V is TRBV4-1 and J is TRBJ1-6; D is undetermined. Germline loops: CDR1 MGHRA, CDR2 YSYEKL. The CDR3 consists of 12 residues. V gave up 3 bases and J gave up 9 bases, with 6 bases separating them. CDR3 DNA: TGCGCCAGCAGCCATATTAGTTCACCCCTCCACTTT. Translating it yields CASSHISSPLHF.

This clone occurred a few times. The V gene is TRBV19, the J gene TRBJ2-5, with unresolved D. Deletions cut 6 bases from V and 3 bases from J, with 11 bases between. Germline values: CDR1 LNHDA, CDR2 SQIVND (reference sequence). The CDR3 covers 13 residues. CDR3 sequence: CASSLSREETQYF. CDR3 nucleotide sequence: TGTGCCAGTAGCCTATCCAGAGAAGAGACCCAGTACTTC.

The DNA of the CDR3 is TGCGCCAGCAGCTCTGCCGGGACCTCCTACGAGCAGTACTTC. This translates into CASSSAGTSYEQYF. The chain recombines TRBV5-1 with TRBJ2-7, with D perhaps assigned TRBD1 or TRBD2 (5 bases each). The CDR3 length is 14 residues. Germline lookup yields CDR1 SGHRS and CDR2 YFSETQ. V was pared by 3 bases and J by 0 bases, with 10 bases between. Filled out from reference TRBV5-1 and TRBJ2-7, the complete variable domain reads KAGVTQTPRYLIKTRGQQVTLSCSPISGHRSVSWYQQTPGQGLQFLFEYFSETQRNKGNFPGRFSGRQFSNSRSEMNVSTLELGDSALYLCASSSAGTSYEQYFGPGTRLTVT.

V is TRBV6-6 and J is TRBJ1-2; maybe TRBD1 (5 bases). This CDR3 has 13 amino acids. CDR1 is MNHNY, CDR2 SVGAGI, per germline (reference sequence). The V gene lost 7 bases and the J gene lost 3 bases, with 12 bases spanning the gap. The CDR3 is CASNKGPDYGYTF. CDR3 sequence (DNA): TGTGCCAGCAACAAGGGACCGGACTATGGCTACACCTTC.

This clone was counted a few times. The chain is built from TRBV4-1 and TRBJ1-4, with no clear D. Germline CDR1 and CDR2: MGHRA and YSYEKL. V was shortened by 4 bases and J by 4 bases, with 16 bases between the two germline ends. The length of the CDR3 is 16 residues. The CDR3 sequence: CASSRELPVDNEKLFF. CDR3 nucleotides: TGCGCCAGCAGCCGCGAGCTACCAGTCGATAATGAAAAACTGTTTTTT.

The chain's CDR3 is CASSREKTADNSPLHF. For the CDR3, the DNA is TGTGCCAGCAGCCGAGAGAAAACGGCGGATAATTCACCCCTCCACTTT. J is TRBJ1-6 and V is TRBV4-2; D unresolved. The CDR3 covers 16 residues. Trimming took 4 bases from V and 5 from J, leaving 15 bases between them. Germline V gene sequence: CDR1 LGHNA, CDR2 YNFKEQ.

The chain recombines TRBV5-1 with TRBJ2-7; either TRBD1 or TRBD2 may fit D (5 bases each). The CDR3 contains 14 residues. V was cut by 0 bases and J by 5 bases, with 12 bases left in between. Looked up from germline, CDR1 is SGHRS and CDR2 is YFSETQ. In DNA form, the CDR3 reads TGCGCCAGCAGCTTGGCCAACGGGGCTGACGAGCAGTACTTC. Its translation: CASSLANGADEQYF.

The J gene is TRBJ1-1, the V gene TRBV30; 10 nucleotides agree with TRBD1. CDR1 and CDR2 (germline): GTSNPN, SVGIG (reference sequence). The CDR3 runs to 14 residues. V gave up 3 bases and J gave up 7 bases; unmatched junction bases: 8. Here the CDR3 reads CAWSRDRGGIEAFF. In DNA form, the CDR3 reads TGTGCCTGGAGCCGGGACAGGGGTGGGATTGAAGCTTTCTTT.

Details on this clone: The identical CDR3 is also encoded by other nucleotide sequences in the sample. The chain joins TRBV19 to TRBJ1-1; TRBD1 aligns across 7 bases. CDR1 is LNHDA, CDR2 SQIVND, per germline (reference sequence). This CDR3 is 14 amino acids long. The V gene end was trimmed by 0 bases and the J gene end by 4 bases; junction bases not matched to a gene: 2. The CDR3 sequence is CASSIDRGGTEAFF. The CDR3 DNA sequence: TGTGCCAGTAGTATAGACAGGGGGGGCACTGAAGCTTTCTTT.

The V and J genes are TRBV2 and TRBJ2-5; D unclear. The germline CDR1 and CDR2 sequences are SNHLY and FYNNEI. V was cut by 6 bases and J by 5 bases, with 13 bases left in between. The CDR3 is 13 amino acids. The CDR3 DNA reads TGTGCCAGCAGAAAGGAAATTGGGGAGACCCAGTACTTC. Its translation is CASRKEIGETQYF.

The genes are TRBV9 and TRBJ2-1; a possible D gene is TRBD1 (5 bases). The CDR3 covers 13 residues. With 0 bases removed from V and 6 bases from J, the gap between germline ends came to 7 bases. The germline V gene has CDR1 SGDLS and CDR2 YYNGEE. The CDR3 protein is CASSVARGNEQFF. The CDR3 DNA is TGTGCCAGCAGCGTAGCAAGGGGCAATGAGCAGTTCTTC.

The chain carries TRBV9 and TRBJ1-3, with D possibly matching TRBD1 (5 bases). From germline, CDR1 is SGDLS and CDR2 YYNGEE. The CDR3 runs 15 residues. V was pared by 0 bases and J by 2 bases, with 9 bases between. The DNA for the CDR3 is TGTGCCAGCAGCGTAGGGGCAGGGACTGGAAACACCATATATTTT. It is translated as CASSVGAGTGNTIYF.

The chain carries TRBV10-3 and TRBJ2-6, with D perhaps given as TRBD1 or TRBD2 (5 bases each). Per the germline V gene, CDR1 is ENHRY and CDR2 is SYGVKD. V shed 0 bases and J shed 0 bases, with 12 bases lying between them. This CDR3 comprises 18 residues. The CDR3 DNA is TGTGCCATCAGTGAGTCCCATGGGGGTTCCTCTGGGGCCAACGTCCTGACTTTC. It codes for CAISESHGGSSGANVLTF.

This sequence joins TRBV25-1 and TRBJ2-3; TRBD1 matches at 11 bases. CDR1 is MGHDK and CDR2 is SYGVNS in the germline V gene. The ends lost 5 bases at V and 5 bases at J; junction bases unmatched: 9. The CDR3 length is 16 residues. CDR3 loop: CASSSRDRGLVDTQYF. The CDR3 bases are TGTGCCAGCAGTTCCCGGGACAGGGGGTTGGTAGATACGCAGTATTTT. The full variable domain, in which reference TRBV25-1 and TRBJ2-3 provide the parts outside the CDR3, is EADIYQTPRYLVIGTGKKITLECSQTMGHDKMYWYQQDPGMELHLIHYSYGVNSTEKGDLSSESTVSRIRTEHFPLTLESARPSHTSQYLCASSSRDRGLVDTQYFGPGTRLTVL.

This chain uses TRBV28 with TRBJ2-1; 13 nucleotides line up with TRBD2. Germline CDR1 MDHEN, CDR2 SYDVKM. Unmatched junction bases numbered 3, after V lost 6 bases and J lost 1 base. CDR3 length: 16 residues. CDR3 DNA: TGTGCCAGCAGAAAGACTAGCGGGGGGTCCTACAATGAGCAGTTCTTC. Protein product: CASRKTSGGSYNEQFF.

V gene TRBV9 combines with J gene TRBJ2-5, with 11 nucleotides matching TRBD2. The CDR3 has 16 residues. V shed 0 bases, J shed 5 bases, and the junction held 6 bases outside the gene matches. From germline, CDR1 is SGDLS and CDR2 YYNGEE. CDR3 nucleotide sequence: TGTGCCAGCAGCGTAGGTCTAGCGGGAGGTCAGGAGACCCAGTACTTC. This sequence encodes CASSVGLAGGQETQYF.

This chain links TRBV25-1 with TRBJ1-2, with D possibly being TRBD1 (5 bases). CDR1 is MGHDK, CDR2 SYGVNS, per germline. The CDR3 has 14 amino acids. Trimming left V 5 bases short and J 8 bases short, with 18 bases between. The CDR3 loop reads CASSPPRGEDGYTF. In nucleotides, the CDR3 is TGTGCCAGCAGTCCCCCTCGGGGGGAAGACGGCTACACCTTC.

J is TRBJ2-2 and V is TRBV7-8, with TRBD1 identical over 9 bases. Germline V gene data show CDR1 as SGHVS and CDR2 as FQNEAQ. J was trimmed by 3 bases and V by 5 bases; bases with no gene match: 10. The CDR3 covers 17 residues. The CDR3 bases are TGTGCCAGCAGCCTACTCCTAGGGACAGGGTACACCGGGGAGCTGTTTTTT. Residues: CASSLLLGTGYTGELFF.

The genes are TRBV18 and TRBJ2-3; TRBD2 aligns across 10 bases. CDR1 and CDR2 from the germline V gene are KGHSH and LQKENI. CDR3 length: 17 amino acids. V shed 5 bases and J 1 base; nucleotides not matched to a gene: 9. CDR3 in amino acids: CASSTWVAGGGTDTQYF. The CDR3, as DNA: TGTGCCAGCTCAACGTGGGTAGCGGGAGGAGGCACAGATACGCAGTATTTT.

The V and J genes are TRBV5-8 and TRBJ2-3; 10 nucleotides align to TRBD1. V lost 0 bases to trimming and J lost 3 bases; unmatched junction nucleotides: 4. CDR3 length: 16 amino acids. Germline V gives CDR1 SGHTS, CDR2 YDEGEE. The CDR3: CASSLGGQGWTDTQYF. The CDR3, as DNA: TGTGCCAGCAGCTTGGGGGGACAGGGGTGGACAGATACGCAGTATTTT.

The rearrangement links TRBV9 to TRBJ1-2; the D gene is possibly TRBD1 (6 bases). V lost 4 bases to trimming and J lost 2 bases, with 9 bases between them. The CDR3 runs 13 residues. Germline V gene sequence: CDR1 SGDLS, CDR2 YYNGEE. DNA for the CDR3: TGTGCCAGCAGCCAGGGGTTCAACTATGGCTACACCTTC. As protein: CASSQGFNYGYTF.

The chain joins TRBV7-2 to TRBJ2-7; TRBD2 might be the D (6 bases). The V end lost 4 bases, the J end lost 3 bases, and 7 bases lay between the germline ends. This CDR3 has 12 amino acids. Germline values: CDR1 SGHTA, CDR2 FQGNSA. CDR3 protein: CASSSGLYEQYF. The DNA of the CDR3 is TGTGCCAGCAGCTCGGGACTCTACGAGCAGTACTTC.

This clone was counted a single time. This chain links TRBV6-5 with TRBJ2-7; the D call may be TRBD1 or TRBD2 (5 bases each). The CDR3 length is 13 residues. CDR1 is MNHEY, CDR2 SVGAGI, per germline. The V gene lost 5 bases and the J gene lost 4 bases, with 12 bases spanning the gap. The CDR3 loop reads CASSDSGQYEQYF. DNA of the CDR3: TGTGCCAGCAGTGATTCGGGGCAGTACGAGCAGTACTTC.

The V and J genes are TRBV5-1 and TRBJ1-1; no firm D call. Trimming removed 3 bases from V and 4 bases from J, with 13 bases in between. The CDR3 has 14 residues. Germline values: CDR1 SGHRS, CDR2 YFSETQ. CDR3 in amino acids: CASSSGVPSTEAFF. CDR3 coding DNA: TGCGCCAGCAGCTCGGGAGTTCCAAGCACTGAAGCTTTCTTT.